This entry concerns a single T cell receptor beta chain. Its antigen is not identified. This specimen comes from a study of blood T cells in healthy people across ages. Whole-study results and caveats: Unsorted PBMCs ruled out conclusive naive versus antigen-experienced comparison.

Then a second PCR, running about 6 to 12 cycles, was carried out with a sample-barcoded 5' primer and a J-beta primer mix. MiXCR was run by TCRdb on the 5' RACE reads, yielding one entry per CDR3 protein. The sample carries about 680,000 distinct CDR3 sequences, around half recorded once. Trimming cost V 6 bases and J 6 bases, with 14 bases left between them. The CDR3 runs to 12 residues. Germline CDR1 reads DFQATT; CDR2 reads SNEGSKA (reference sequence). The source material was blood. This receptor was taken from a woman aged 55-70 years in good health. The rearrangement joins TRBV20-1 to TRBJ1-2; D may be TRBD1 (6 bases). The CDR3 DNA follows: TGCAGTGCCGTGGACAGCAACGATGGCTACACCTTC. The encoded protein is CSAVDSNDGYTF.